This TCR beta chain was identified during a study of graft-versus-host responses after intestinal transplantation. Turning to the study itself: Multivisceral, liver-intestinal, or isolated intestinal grafts were transplanted into recipients.

Libraries were prepared by immunoSEQ multiplex PCR; TCRdb keeps only in-frame clonotypes and omits some of them. The table has about 89,000 clones, 80% to 95% seen once. The CDR3 extends over 11 amino acids. In regard to this clone: What it binds is not known.

The gene calls are TRBV21-1 and TRBJ2-7; the DNA was not compared with TRBD2, the D call given in the table. TRBV21-1 is designated a pseudogene. The clonotype was recovered from a human donor who received an intestinal transplant. The sequencing used unstimulated CD4+ T cells sorted from spleen or lymph node cells, collected before intestinal transplant. The CDR3 sequence is CASSKVREQYF. CDR3 coding DNA: TGTGCCAGCAGCAAAGTGAGGGAGCAGTACTTC.